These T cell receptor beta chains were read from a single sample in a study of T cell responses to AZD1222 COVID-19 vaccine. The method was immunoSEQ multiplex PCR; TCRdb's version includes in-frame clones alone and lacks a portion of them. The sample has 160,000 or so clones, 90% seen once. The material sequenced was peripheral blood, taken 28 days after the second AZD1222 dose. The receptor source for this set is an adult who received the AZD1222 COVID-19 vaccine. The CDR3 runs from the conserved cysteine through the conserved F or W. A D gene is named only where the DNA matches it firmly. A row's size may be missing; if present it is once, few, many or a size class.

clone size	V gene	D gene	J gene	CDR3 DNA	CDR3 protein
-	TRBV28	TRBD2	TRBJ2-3	TGTGCCAGCTACGGGGCAGACGGGAGGGCTCTGAATACGCAGTATTTT	CASYGADGRALNTQYF
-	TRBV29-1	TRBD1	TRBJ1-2	TGCAGCGCCGCGGCGTGGGACAGGACTAACTATGGCTACACCTTC	CSAAAWDRTNYGYTF
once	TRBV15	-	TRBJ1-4	TGTGCCACCAGCAGAGAACCCGGGACAATTAATGAAAAACTGTTTTTT	CATSREPGTINEKLFF
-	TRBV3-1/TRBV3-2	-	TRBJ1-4	TGTGCCAGCAGCCAAGTGGGCAGGGGAGGGGCTAATGAAAAACTGTTTTTT	CASSQVGRGGANEKLFF
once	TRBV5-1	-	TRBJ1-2	TGCGCCAGCAGCTTGGACGACGCCACCCTCTATGGCTACACCTTC	CASSLDDATLYGYTF
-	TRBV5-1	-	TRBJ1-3	TGCGCCAGCAGCGGTGGGGGGGTCCTCTCTGGAAACACCATATATTTT	CASSGGGVLSGNTIYF
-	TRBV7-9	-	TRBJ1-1	TGTGCCAGCAGCTCCTGGGCAGCGGGTGACACTGAAGCTTTCTTT	CASSSWAAGDTEAFF
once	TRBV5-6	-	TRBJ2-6	TGTGCCAGCAGCTTGGGGGCAGTCAGCTCTGGGGCCAACGTCCTGACTTTC	CASSLGAVSSGANVLTF
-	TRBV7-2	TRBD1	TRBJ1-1	TGTGCCAGCAGCTTCCGGGACAGGGGATACGCTTTCTTT	CASSFRDRGYAFF
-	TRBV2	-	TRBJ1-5	TGTGCCAGCAGTAATGGACAGTATAAGAATCAGCCCCAGCATTTT	CASSNGQYKNQPQHF
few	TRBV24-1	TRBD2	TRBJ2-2	TGTGCCACCAGTGATTTCGGAGCGGGGAAAACCGGGGAGCTGTTTTTT	CATSDFGAGKTGELFF
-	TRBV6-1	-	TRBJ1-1	TGTGCCAGCAGTGAATTGTCGAGGAACACTGAAGCTTTCTTT	CASSELSRNTEAFF
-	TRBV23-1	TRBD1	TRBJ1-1	TGCGCCAGCAGTCACCGGACAGGGAGGAACACTGAAGCTTTCTTT	CASSHRTGRNTEAFF
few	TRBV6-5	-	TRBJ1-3	TGTGCCAGCAGGCAGGGAGCATGGGGAAACACCATATATTTT	CASRQGAWGNTIYF
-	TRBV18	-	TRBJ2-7	TGTGCCAGCTCACGTATTCAGTGGATACCCGAGCAGTACTTC	CASSRIQWIPEQYF
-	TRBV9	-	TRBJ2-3	TGTGCCAGCAGCGTAGCCGCAGGATTGGCAGATACGCAGTATTTT	CASSVAAGLADTQYF